This T cell receptor (beta chain) was sequenced during a study of glioma-infiltrating T cells. Overall study findings and caveats: Very few CDR3 sequences were shared between tissue and blood.

The iRepertoire nested amplicon-rescue multiplex PCR amplified TCR alpha and beta CDR3s from RNA. For one-step reverse transcription and amplification, 100-400 ng of tissue mRNA or PBMC total RNA was used. TCRdb fed the multiplex PCR reads into MiXCR, producing one record per CDR3 protein. The repertoire holds under 150,000 distinct CDR3 sequences, with more than 35% as singletons. Germline V gene data show CDR1 as MDHEN and CDR2 as SYDVKM. The germline V and J ends were trimmed by 5 bases and 3 bases, with 16 bases remaining between them. This CDR3 is built from 15 residues. Details on this clonotype: Its antigen is unidentified.

The chain uses TRBV28 and TRBJ1-2; D is perhaps TRBD1 (5 bases). This sequence originates from a human donor with low-grade glioma or glioblastoma, undergoing nonglioma brain surgery, or in good health (not recorded which). The sequenced sample consisted of glioma tissue, nonneoplastic brain tissue, or PBMCs (not recorded which). The CDR3 region has the DNA TGTGCCAGCAGTCCTAACCCCAGGGATTACTATGGCTACACCTTC. As protein: CASSPNPRDYYGYTF.